Below are 5 T cell receptor beta chains sequenced from a single sample in a study of a mutant IDH1 vaccine in newly diagnosed glioma (dated by TCRdb to about 2021). This specimen's time point label, per the study, means: week 23, last vaccination. Each vaccine dose, consisting of 300 ug of a 20-mer mutant IDH1 peptide in Montanide, was administered subcutaneously with topical imiquimod. The library was prepared using the immunoSEQ multiplex PCR assay. TCRdb mirrors the immuneACCESS table, restricted to in-frame sequences. Some clones are absent from its copies; in checked studies, under half trace to an unresolved V gene, and the reason for the others is unknown. The sample table contains over 55,000 clones; only one count was recorded for approximately 78% of them. The top ten clones comprise approximately 7.6% of the sample. Antigens of these TCRs are unknown. This specimen was PBMCs, taken from a glioma patient whose treatment included an IDH1 peptide vaccine. These receptors all come from a woman between 40 and 50 years old with glioma. Some clones in this sample may be carry-over from other donors' samples.

The chain links TRBV9 to TRBJ2-5; 8 bases are shared with TRBD2. J gave up 5 bases and V 4 bases, and 4 bases lay outside the gene matches. The CDR3 has 13 amino acids. CDR1 and CDR2 (germline): SGDLS, YYNGEE. CDR3 bases: TGTGCCAGCAGCTCCCGACTAGCGGAGACCCAGTACTTC. Translation: CASSSRLAETQYF.

The count of this clone is one. The chain employs TRBV6-5 and TRBJ1-1, with 11 nucleotides matching TRBD1. The CDR3 totals 15 residues. The V gene's germline CDR1 is MNHEY and CDR2 SVGAGI. V shed 4 bases and J 4 bases; nucleotides not matched to a gene: 5. The CDR3 is CASSSGGQGATEAFF. CDR3 coding DNA: TGTGCCAGCAGTTCCGGAGGACAGGGGGCCACTGAAGCTTTCTTT.

This clone turned up a few times. The chain recombines TRBV5-1 with TRBJ1-5; 7 nucleotides agree with TRBD1. Trimming took 4 bases from V and 6 from J; bases not matched to a gene: 10. The CDR3 spans 15 residues. The germline CDR1 and CDR2 sequences are SGHRS and YFSETQ. The CDR3 DNA reads TGCGCCAGCAGCCCCATCCCGGGACAGCCTCAGCCCCAGCATTTT. Translation gives CASSPIPGQPQPQHF.

The V and J genes are TRBV12-5 and TRBJ1-2; tentatively, D is TRBD1 (6 bases). V was clipped by 5 bases and J by 2 bases, with 18 bases between them. Germline V CDR1 and CDR2: LGHNT, FRNRAP. This CDR3 comprises 16 residues. In nucleotides, the CDR3 is TGTGCTAGTGGTACCGACTTTGGGGGCAGAAACTATGGCTACACCTTC. Encoded protein: CASGTDFGGRNYGYTF. Supplemented by reference TRBV12-5 and TRBJ1-2, the full variable domain reads DARVTQTPRHKVTEMGQEVTMRCQPILGHNTVFWYRQTMMQGLELLAYFRNRAPLDDSGMPKDRFSAEMPDATLATLKIQPSEPRDSAVYFCASGTDFGGRNYGYTFGSGTRLTVV.

A few counts support this clone. This rearrangement joins TRBV19 to TRBJ2-2; the D gene is possibly TRBD2 (6 bases). CDR1 and CDR2 from the germline V gene are LNHDA and SQIVND (reference sequence). V lost 4 bases and J lost 2, with 17 bases in between. The CDR3 spans 17 residues. The CDR3 coding sequence is TGTGCCAGTAGTACTCAGGGACTCCAGTTCAACACCGGGGAGCTGTTTTTT. It is translated as CASSTQGLQFNTGELFF.